The 31 T cell receptor beta chains in this list originate from one sample, sequenced in a study of cytotoxic CD8 clonotypes in ibrutinib-treated CLL. Clones were read by immunoSEQ multiplex PCR, and TCRdb kept only the in-frame ones, dropping some. Here the sample spans fewer than 85,000 clones, roughly three quarters being singletons. The sequenced sample was PBMCs, obtained after 12 months of ibrutinib treatment. The origin of the receptors is a human donor with chronic lymphocytic leukemia.

The rearrangement uses TRBV5-1 and TRBJ2-1; 9 positions match TRBD1. CDR3 length: 20 residues. After removal of 2 bases from V and 7 bases from J, the junction contained 22 bases not matched to a gene. Germline V gene sequence: CDR1 SGHRS, CDR2 YFSETQ. The CDR3 bases are TGCGCCAGCAGCTTCTACACCTACCCAATCCGGACAGGGGTTGGGAATGAGCAGTTCTTC. Its protein product is CASSFYTYPIRTGVGNEQFF.

The genes are TRBV28 and TRBJ1-5; 9 nucleotides agree with TRBD1. There are 14 residues in the CDR3. The germline V gene has CDR1 MDHEN and CDR2 SYDVKM. With 2 bases clipped from V and 7 bases from J, the junction kept 3 bases outside the gene matches. The CDR3 bases are TGTGCCAGCAGTTTACGACAGGGGGGGCAGCCCCAGCATTTT. Protein sequence: CASSLRQGGQPQHF.

J is TRBJ1-3 and V is TRBV19, with D unresolved. CDR1 is LNHDA, CDR2 SQIVND, per germline (reference sequence). This CDR3 region has 15 residues. V gave up 7 bases and J gave up 0 bases, with 13 bases separating them. As DNA, the CDR3 is TGTGCCAGTATCTCGGTCCCCTTCTCTGGAAACACCATATATTTT. Encoded protein: CASISVPFSGNTIYF.

This clone came up a few times. V usage is TRBV5-1 and J usage is TRBJ2-7, with D possibly TRBD2 on 7 matching bases. Germline CDR1 SGHRS, CDR2 YFSETQ. The ends were cut back, 0 bases at V and 8 bases at J, with 15 bases in the middle. This CDR3 is built from 14 residues. The CDR3 sequence: CASSLGQPRGQQYF. The CDR3, as DNA: TGCGCCAGCAGCTTGGGGCAGCCGCGGGGGCAGCAGTACTTC. The variable domain in full, with the rest retrieved from reference TRBV5-1 and TRBJ2-7, is KAGVTQTPRYLIKTRGQQVTLSCSPISGHRSVSWYQQTPGQGLQFLFEYFSETQRNKGNFPGRFSGRQFSNSRSEMNVSTLELGDSALYLCASSLGQPRGQQYFGPGTRLTVT.

This clone has only one observation. The rearrangement joins TRBV5-1 to TRBJ1-2, with a tentative D call TRBD1 (5 bases). V lost 0 bases to trimming and J lost 7 bases, with 10 bases between them. This CDR3 contains 13 residues. Looked up from germline, CDR1 is SGHRS and CDR2 is YFSETQ. CDR3 nucleotides: TGCGCCAGCAGCTTGGCCCGGGGGTTTGGCTACACCTTC. It specifies CASSLARGFGYTF.

This clone was counted a few times. The chain has TRBV28 and TRBJ1-5; 7 nucleotides line up with TRBD1. The germline V gene encodes CDR1 MDHEN and CDR2 SYDVKM. The CDR3 contains 14 residues. V dropped 6 bases and J dropped 3; count of bases not matched to a gene: 5. The CDR3 loop is CASSPGQDNQPQHF. The CDR3 nucleotides are TGTGCCAGCAGCCCCGGACAGGACAATCAGCCCCAGCATTTT.

J is TRBJ1-6 and V is TRBV9; D gene uncertain. The CDR3 sequence is 16 residues long. The germline gives CDR1 SGDLS, CDR2 YYNGEE. The V and J ends lost 0 bases and 7 bases respectively, with 14 bases between them. CDR3 region: CASSVGPGVGNSPLHF. The CDR3 region has the DNA TGTGCCAGCAGCGTAGGCCCCGGGGTTGGAAATTCACCCCTCCACTTT. The whole variable domain, remainder taken from reference TRBV9 and TRBJ1-6, is DSGVTQTPKHLITATGQRVTLRCSPRSGDLSVYWYQQSLDQGLQFLIQYYNGEERAKGNILERFSAQQFPDLHSELNLSSLELGDSALYFCASSVGPGVGNSPLHFGNGTRLTVT.

This clone was detected ten times or more. The chain couples TRBV6-1 to TRBJ1-5, with D unresolved. This CDR3 contains 15 residues. Germline loops: CDR1 MNHNS, CDR2 SASEGT. V dropped 1 base and J dropped 2 bases, with 9 bases sitting between them. The CDR3 is CASSEVRRGNQPQHF. In DNA form, the CDR3 reads TGTGCCAGCAGTGAAGTTCGACGGGGCAATCAGCCCCAGCATTTT.

This clone was detected once. The chain is built from TRBV9 and TRBJ1-5; TRBD1 is a possible D gene (5 bases). The germline V gene has CDR1 SGDLS and CDR2 YYNGEE. Trimming took off 3 bases at V and 6 bases at J, with 13 bases between the two ends. This CDR3 contains 14 residues. The CDR3 DNA sequence: TGTGCCAGCAGCGCCCCAGGGATCGGTCAGCCCCAGCATTTT. Its translation: CASSAPGIGQPQHF.

The genes are TRBV19 and TRBJ2-1, with D perhaps given as TRBD1 or TRBD2 (5 bases each). The ends were cut back, 3 bases at V and 11 bases at J, with 14 bases in the middle. The CDR3 covers 13 residues. Germline V gene data show CDR1 as LNHDA and CDR2 as SQIVND (reference sequence). The CDR3 loop reads CASSMGPGTQQFF. The CDR3 DNA reads as TGTGCCAGTAGTATGGGGCCCGGGACGCAGCAGTTCTTC.

The genes are TRBV5-1 and TRBJ2-7, with a weak D call TRBD1 (6 bases). The germline V and J ends were trimmed by 2 bases and 7 bases, with 22 bases remaining between them. Germline V lookup: CDR1 SGHRS, CDR2 YFSETQ. The CDR3 length is 16 residues. DNA for the CDR3: TGCGCCAGCAGCTTTAATAACCGGGACAATCAGGGGGAGCAGTACTTC. It codes for CASSFNNRDNQGEQYF.

This chain links TRBV5-1 with TRBJ2-7; 9 bases line up with TRBD1. The CDR3 is made up of 15 amino acids. V gave up 3 bases and J gave up 3 bases; unmatched junction bases: 7. Germline lookup yields CDR1 SGHRS and CDR2 YFSETQ. The CDR3: CASSSGQGFIYEQYF. DNA for the CDR3: TGCGCCAGCAGCTCTGGACAGGGGTTTATCTACGAGCAGTACTTC.

This clone has only a few counts. V and J are TRBV9 and TRBJ2-7, with TRBD1 matching over 8 bases. Germline V gives CDR1 SGDLS, CDR2 YYNGEE. The junction had 16 bases not matched to a gene; V was cut back by 1 base and J by 4 bases. The CDR3 contains 18 residues. Here the CDR3 reads CASSVIPLEWQGAYEQYF. The CDR3 bases are TGTGCCAGCAGCGTAATACCTCTAGAGTGGCAGGGGGCTTACGAGCAGTACTTC.

In DNA, the CDR3 is TGTGCCAGCGCGGTGGCACCGAACACTGAAGCTTTCTTT. The encoded protein is CASAVAPNTEAFF. The J gene is TRBJ1-1, the V gene TRBV7-2, with D uncertain. In germline, CDR1 is SGHTA, CDR2 FQGNSA. The V end lost 8 bases, the J end lost 1 base, and 11 bases lay between the germline ends. There are 13 residues in the CDR3.

This sequence joins TRBV25-1 and TRBJ1-4; D uncertain. The CDR3 is 13 residues long. The germline V and J ends were trimmed by 5 bases and 4 bases, with 8 bases remaining between them. From germline, CDR1 is MGHDK and CDR2 SYGVNS. Here the CDR3 reads CASSPPGNEKLFF. CDR3 coding DNA: TGTGCCAGCAGTCCCCCGGGTAATGAAAAACTGTTTTTT.

V and J are TRBV30 and TRBJ1-2; the D gene is possibly TRBD1 (5 bases). This CDR3 has 14 residues. Trimming took 2 bases from V and 4 from J, leaving 14 bases between them. Germline lookup yields CDR1 GTSNPN and CDR2 SVGIG (reference sequence). CDR3: CAWSWGGKGYGYTF. Here the CDR3 DNA reads TGTGCCTGGAGTTGGGGGGGAAAAGGCTATGGCTACACCTTC.

The table lists this clone with many counts. Distinct nucleotide sequences in the sample also encode this CDR3. This chain links TRBV5-4 with TRBJ2-7; 11 bases fit TRBD2. The CDR3 sequence is 15 residues long. Per germline, CDR1 SGHNT and CDR2 YYREEE (reference sequence). V lost 4 bases to trimming and J lost 2 bases; unmatched junction nucleotides: 5. CDR3 nucleotide sequence: TGTGCCAGCAGCCCTGGGACTAGCGGAACCTACGAGCAGTACTTC. It is translated as CASSPGTSGTYEQYF.

J is TRBJ1-5 and V is TRBV23-1; 7 bases agree with TRBD1. TRBV23-1 is recorded as an ORF, its role being uncertain. Trimming took 3 bases from V and 2 from J; bases not matched to a gene: 10. The CDR3 contains 17 residues. DNA of the CDR3: TGCGCCAGCAGTCAGCCTAGGGGGCCCGCCGGCAATCAGCCCCAGCATTTT. As protein: CASSQPRGPAGNQPQHF.

This rearrangement joins TRBV6-5 to TRBJ2-7; D tentatively reads TRBD1 or TRBD2 (5 bases each). The V gene lost 0 bases and the J gene lost 4 bases, with 13 bases spanning the gap. CDR1 is MNHEY and CDR2 is SVGAGI in the germline V gene. This CDR3 spans 15 amino acids. CDR3 protein: CASSYSLGAGYEQYF. In nucleotides, the CDR3 is TGTGCCAGCAGTTACTCTCTCGGGGCGGGTTACGAGCAGTACTTC.

The chain links TRBV15 to TRBJ2-7, with D maybe TRBD1 (6 bases). Between the trimmed V and J ends, which lost 5 bases and 2 bases, there was a span of 10 bases. CDR3 length: 13 residues. CDR1 and CDR2 from the germline V gene are LNHNV and YYDKDF (reference sequence). In DNA form, the CDR3 reads TGTGCCACCAGCCCCGGACAGACCTACGAGCAGTACTTC. This translates into CATSPGQTYEQYF.

V gene TRBV18 combines with J gene TRBJ2-5; D call uncertain. CDR3 length equals 13 residues. Germline V gene data show CDR1 as KGHSH and CDR2 as LQKENI. V lost 6 bases to trimming and J lost 2 bases, with 10 bases between them. The CDR3 DNA reads as TGTGCCAGCTCTGGACGAATACAAGAGACCCAGTACTTC. Encoded protein: CASSGRIQETQYF.

This clone was observed a few times. The rearrangement joins TRBV6-5 to TRBJ2-7; 11 nucleotides align to TRBD1. There are 14 residues in the CDR3. Germline CDR1 is MNHEY and CDR2 is SVGAGI. The ends lost 2 bases at V and 5 bases at J; junction bases unmatched: 2. The CDR3 bases are TGTGCCAGCAGTTACGGGACAGGGGGGGACGAGCAGTACTTC. Translation: CASSYGTGGDEQYF.

This clone was seen more than once but under ten times. The V call is TRBV7-9, the J call TRBJ2-1, with D possibly TRBD1 on 6 matching bases. The CDR3 loop spans 16 amino acids. Per the germline V gene, CDR1 is SEHNR and CDR2 is FQNEAQ (reference sequence). V was clipped by 8 bases and J by 5 bases, with 22 bases between them. The CDR3 spells CASPGRSDRGNNEQFF. Written as DNA, the CDR3 is TGTGCCAGCCCTGGTAGGTCGGACAGAGGCAACAATGAGCAGTTCTTC.

J is TRBJ2-5 and V is TRBV7-3, with a possible D match to TRBD2 (6 bases). This CDR3 is built from 13 residues. V lost 5 bases, J lost 9 bases, and 16 bases lay in between. Per germline, CDR1 SGHTA and CDR2 FQGTGA. In nucleotides, the CDR3 is TGTGCCAGCAGCCCAGGACTAACCGGGGCCCAGTACTTC. This codes for CASSPGLTGAQYF.

The V call is TRBV4-2, the J call TRBJ2-3; TRBD2 aligns across 8 bases. Germline CDR1 reads LGHNA; CDR2 reads YNFKEQ. J gave up 1 base and V 4 bases, and 22 bases lay outside the gene matches. CDR3 size: 21 residues. The CDR3 DNA reads as TGTGCCAGCAGCCCAACCGGACTAGCTAATCCCCTTCCCTCGGGCACAGATACGCAGTATTTT. Protein product: CASSPTGLANPLPSGTDTQYF.

This clone occurred once. This chain uses TRBV15 with TRBJ1-6, with a possible D match to TRBD1 (5 bases). The V end lost 7 bases, the J end lost 5 bases, and 24 bases lay between the germline ends. This CDR3 spans 18 amino acids. The germline V gene has CDR1 LNHNV and CDR2 YYDKDF (reference sequence). DNA of the CDR3: TGTGCCACCAAGACCGCCACGGGACCGCCGGACCATAATTCACCCCTCCACTTT. It is translated as CATKTATGPPDHNSPLHF.

The chain employs TRBV7-9 and TRBJ1-1; D might be TRBD1 (5 bases). Per germline, CDR1 SEHNR and CDR2 FQNEAQ (reference sequence). The CDR3 runs to 17 residues. Trimming took 0 bases from V and 3 from J, leaving 17 bases between them. CDR3 nucleotides: TGTGCCAGCAGCTTAGCGCCCCGGGCAGGGTGGTACACTGAAGCTTTCTTT. Translation: CASSLAPRAGWYTEAFF.

The V and J genes are TRBV7-2 and TRBJ2-5; 11 nucleotides match TRBD2. V lost 5 bases and J lost 4; bases outside the gene matches: 6. This CDR3 spans 15 amino acids. CDR1 is SGHTA, CDR2 FQGNSA, per germline. The CDR3 nucleotides read TGTGCCAGCAGCATACTAGCGGGAGTGGGAGAGACCCAGTACTTC. Amino acids: CASSILAGVGETQYF.

This chain links TRBV12-2 with TRBJ2-1; TRBD2, the D gene given by the table, was not confirmed from the DNA. TRBV12-2 is shown as a pseudogene. The CDR3 runs 13 residues. CDR3 sequence reads: CASRPLLAGEQFF. The CDR3 region has the DNA TGTGCAAGTCGCCCCCTACTAGCCGGTGAGCAGTTCTTC.

V gene TRBV4-3 combines with J gene TRBJ2-1; TRBD1 agrees at 9 bases. Losses at the gene ends were 3 bases for V and 9 bases for J; bases not matched to a gene: 6. The CDR3 sequence is 14 residues long. The germline gives CDR1 LGHNA, CDR2 YSLEER. CDR3 region: CASSQGTGFLEQFF. The CDR3 DNA is TGCGCCAGCAGCCAGGGGACAGGGTTTCTTGAGCAGTTCTTC.

The chain has TRBV7-9 and TRBJ1-2; D gene unclear. Germline CDR1 and CDR2: SEHNR and FQNEAQ (reference sequence). The V end lost 5 bases, the J end lost 7 bases, and 11 bases lay between the germline ends. This CDR3 has 12 residues. The CDR3 bases are TGTGCCAGCAGCCACGGGGATATTGGCTACACCTTC. Translated, it gives CASSHGDIGYTF.